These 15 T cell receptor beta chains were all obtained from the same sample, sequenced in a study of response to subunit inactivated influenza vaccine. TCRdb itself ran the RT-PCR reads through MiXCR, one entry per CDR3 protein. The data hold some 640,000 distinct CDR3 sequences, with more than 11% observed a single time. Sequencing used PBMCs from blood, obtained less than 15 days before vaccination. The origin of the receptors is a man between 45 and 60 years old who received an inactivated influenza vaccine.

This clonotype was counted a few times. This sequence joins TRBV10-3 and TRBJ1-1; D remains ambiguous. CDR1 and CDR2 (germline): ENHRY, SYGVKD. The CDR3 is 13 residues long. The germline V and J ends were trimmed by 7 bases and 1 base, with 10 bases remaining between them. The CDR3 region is CAITAGGNTEAFF. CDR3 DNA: TGTGCCATCACGGCGGGTGGGAACACTGAAGCTTTCTTT.

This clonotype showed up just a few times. CDR3 in amino acids: CASSLLAGGSEQYF. The CDR3 DNA reads as TGTGCCAGCAGCTTACTAGCGGGAGGGTCCGAGCAGTACTTC. This chain joins TRBV11-2 and TRBJ2-7; 12 nucleotides match TRBD2. Germline CDR1 and CDR2: SGHAT and FQNNGV. Losses at the gene ends were 2 bases for V and 6 bases for J; bases not matched to a gene: 2. The CDR3 consists of 14 residues.

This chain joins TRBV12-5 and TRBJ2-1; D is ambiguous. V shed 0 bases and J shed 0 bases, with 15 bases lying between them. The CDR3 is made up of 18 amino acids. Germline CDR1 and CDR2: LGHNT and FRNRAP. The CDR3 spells CASGLVLNSRSSYNEQFF. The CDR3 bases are TGTGCTAGTGGTTTGGTACTTAATTCACGCAGCTCCTACAATGAGCAGTTCTTC.

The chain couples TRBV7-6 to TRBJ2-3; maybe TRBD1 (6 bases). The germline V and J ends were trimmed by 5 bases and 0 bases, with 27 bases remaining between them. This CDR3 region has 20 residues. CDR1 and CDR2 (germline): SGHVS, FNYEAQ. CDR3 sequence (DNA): TGTGCCAGCAGCCATAGAAAAAAAGTAAGAGACAGGAGGAGCACAGATACGCAGTATTTT. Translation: CASSHRKKVRDRRSTDTQYF.

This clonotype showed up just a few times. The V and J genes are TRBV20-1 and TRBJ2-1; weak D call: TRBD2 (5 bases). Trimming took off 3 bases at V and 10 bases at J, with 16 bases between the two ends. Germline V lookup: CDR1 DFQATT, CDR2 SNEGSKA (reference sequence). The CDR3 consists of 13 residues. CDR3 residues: CSARGEGVWEQFF. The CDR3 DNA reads TGCAGTGCTAGGGGAGAGGGTGTGTGGGAGCAGTTCTTC.

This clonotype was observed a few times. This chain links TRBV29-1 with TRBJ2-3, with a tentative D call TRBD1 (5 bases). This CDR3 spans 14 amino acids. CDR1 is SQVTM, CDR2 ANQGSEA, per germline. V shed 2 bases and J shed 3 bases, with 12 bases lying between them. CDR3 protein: CSVEQGLITDTQYF. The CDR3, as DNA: TGCAGCGTTGAACAGGGTTTAATAACAGATACGCAGTATTTT.

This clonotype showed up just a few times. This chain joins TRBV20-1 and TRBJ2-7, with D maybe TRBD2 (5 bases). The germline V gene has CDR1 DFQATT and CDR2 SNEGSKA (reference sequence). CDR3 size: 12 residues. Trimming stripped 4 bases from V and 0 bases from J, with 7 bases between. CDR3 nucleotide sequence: TGCAGTGCTATCGGGAACTCCTACGAGCAGTACTTC. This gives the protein CSAIGNSYEQYF.

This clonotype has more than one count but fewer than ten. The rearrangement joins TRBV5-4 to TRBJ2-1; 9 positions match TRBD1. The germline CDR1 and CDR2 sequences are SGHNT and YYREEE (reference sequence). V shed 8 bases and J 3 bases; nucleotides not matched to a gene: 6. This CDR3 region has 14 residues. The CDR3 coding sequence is TGTGCCAGGGACAGGGGTCCGCTCTACAATGAGCAGTTCTTC. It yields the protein CARDRGPLYNEQFF.

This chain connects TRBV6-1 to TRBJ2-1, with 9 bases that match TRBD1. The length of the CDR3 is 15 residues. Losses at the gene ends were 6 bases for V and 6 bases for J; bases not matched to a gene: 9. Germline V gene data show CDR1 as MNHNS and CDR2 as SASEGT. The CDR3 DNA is TGTGCCAGCAGGGAACCGGGACAGGGTTTCAATGAGCAGTTCTTC. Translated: CASREPGQGFNEQFF.

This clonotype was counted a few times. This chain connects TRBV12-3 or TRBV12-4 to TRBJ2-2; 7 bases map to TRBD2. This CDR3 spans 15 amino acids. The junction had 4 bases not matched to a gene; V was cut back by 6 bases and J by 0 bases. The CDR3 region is CASSRAGPNTGELFF. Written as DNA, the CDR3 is TGTGCCAGCAGCCGAGCGGGGCCGAACACCGGGGAGCTGTTTTTT.

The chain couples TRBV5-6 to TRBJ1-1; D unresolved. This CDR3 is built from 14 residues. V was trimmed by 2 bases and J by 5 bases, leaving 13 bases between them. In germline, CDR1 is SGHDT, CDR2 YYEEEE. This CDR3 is CASSFTGPRTEAFF. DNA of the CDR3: TGTGCCAGCAGCTTTACCGGGCCGCGGACTGAAGCTTTCTTT.

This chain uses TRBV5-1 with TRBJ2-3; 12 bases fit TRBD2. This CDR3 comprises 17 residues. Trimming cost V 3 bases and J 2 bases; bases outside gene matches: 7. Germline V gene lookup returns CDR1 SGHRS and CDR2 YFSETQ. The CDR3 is CASSSRTSGDLTDTQYF. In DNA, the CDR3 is TGCGCCAGCAGCTCGCGGACTAGCGGGGACCTCACAGATACGCAGTATTTT.

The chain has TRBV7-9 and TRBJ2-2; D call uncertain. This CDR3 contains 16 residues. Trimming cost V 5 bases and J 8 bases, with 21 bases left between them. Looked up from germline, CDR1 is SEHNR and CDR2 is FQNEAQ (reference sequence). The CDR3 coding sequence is TGTGCCAGCAGCCCCAACGCGCTGCGCCCCGGTGGGGAGCTGTTTTTT. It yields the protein CASSPNALRPGGELFF.

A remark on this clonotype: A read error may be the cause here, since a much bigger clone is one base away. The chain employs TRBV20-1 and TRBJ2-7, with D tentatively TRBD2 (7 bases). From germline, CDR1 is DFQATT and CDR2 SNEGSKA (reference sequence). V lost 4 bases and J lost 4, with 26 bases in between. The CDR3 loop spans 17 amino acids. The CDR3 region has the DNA TGCAGTGCTAAGAGTTTGTCCGGGGGGCACGTGGGTTACGAGCAGTACTTC. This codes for CSAKSLSGGHVGYEQYF.

The CDR3 DNA reads TGTGCCAGCAGTGAAGCGCTAGGGACTGGCTACACCTTC. This codes for CASSEALGTGYTF. The chain couples TRBV2 to TRBJ1-2, with D tentatively TRBD1 (5 bases). Germline V gene data show CDR1 as SNHLY and CDR2 as FYNNEI. The CDR3 is 13 residues long. Trimming stripped 0 bases from V and 7 bases from J, with 9 bases between.